Reported below is one T cell receptor (beta chain). Its antigen is undetermined. Measured with immunoSEQ multiplex PCR; TCRdb has only the in-frame clones, and not every one. The sample lists fewer than 400,000 clones, about nine tenths occurring once. The germline V gene encodes CDR1 LGHNA and CDR2 YSLEER. Trimming took 1 base from V and 3 from J; bases not matched to a gene: 6. The CDR3 runs to 15 residues. This sample is drawn from a study of cytomegalovirus exposure and HLA in healthy donors. Findings and limits, study-wide: Through in vitro validation, a few CMV-associated chains were shown to be specific for CMV antigens. The study recorded 160 or so TCR beta chains that were cytomegalovirus-associated.

The donors were members of the validation cohort comprising some 130 subjects, separate from the approximately 710-subject first cohort. The receptor was isolated from a woman aged 18-29 years in good health and CMV-seronegative. The material sequenced was PBMCs. The chain links TRBV4-3 to TRBJ2-7; the match to TRBD2 covers 7 bases. CDR3 protein: CASSQAGGGGYEQYF. CDR3 DNA: TGCGCCAGCAGCCAAGCCGGCGGCGGGGGCTACGAGCAGTACTTC.